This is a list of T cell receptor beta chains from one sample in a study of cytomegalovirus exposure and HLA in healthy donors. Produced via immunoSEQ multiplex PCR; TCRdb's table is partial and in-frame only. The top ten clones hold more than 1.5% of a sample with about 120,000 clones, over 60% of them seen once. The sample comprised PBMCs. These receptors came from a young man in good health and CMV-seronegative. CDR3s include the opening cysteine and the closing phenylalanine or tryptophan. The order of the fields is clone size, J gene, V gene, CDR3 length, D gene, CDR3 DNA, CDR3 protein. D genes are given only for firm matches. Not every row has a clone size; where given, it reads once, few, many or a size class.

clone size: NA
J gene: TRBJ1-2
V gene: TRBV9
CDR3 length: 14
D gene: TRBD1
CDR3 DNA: TGTGCCAGCAGCGGACAGGGGCTATTCTATGGCTACACCTTC
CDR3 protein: CASSGQGLFYGYTF

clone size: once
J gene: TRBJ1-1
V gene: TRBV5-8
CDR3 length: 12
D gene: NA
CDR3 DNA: TGTGCCAGCAGCTTCTGGAACACTGAAGCTTTCTTT
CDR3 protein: CASSFWNTEAFF

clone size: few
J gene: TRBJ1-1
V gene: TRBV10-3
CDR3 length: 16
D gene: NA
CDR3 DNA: TGTGCCATCAGTGAGTCCGACTCCGGGAAGAACACTGAAGCTTTCTTT
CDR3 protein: CAISESDSGKNTEAFF

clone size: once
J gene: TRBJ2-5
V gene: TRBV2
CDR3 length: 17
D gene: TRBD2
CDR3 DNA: TGTGCCAGCAGTGAAAGGGCTAGCGGGGGTCCAGGGGGGACCCAGTACTTC
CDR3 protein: CASSERASGGPGGTQYF

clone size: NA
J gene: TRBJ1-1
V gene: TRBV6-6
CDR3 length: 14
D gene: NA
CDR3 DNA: TGTGCCAGCAGGTTTCGAGGGTCGGGCACTGAAGCTTTCTTT
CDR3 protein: CASRFRGSGTEAFF

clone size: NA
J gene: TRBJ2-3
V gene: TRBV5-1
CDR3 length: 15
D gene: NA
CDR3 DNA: TGCGCCAGCAGCTTAGCACCGGGAGTCCCAGATACGCAGTATTTT
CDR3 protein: CASSLAPGVPDTQYF

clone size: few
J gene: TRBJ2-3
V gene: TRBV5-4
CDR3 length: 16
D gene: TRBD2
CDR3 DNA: TGTGCCAGCAGCGGAAGCGGGGCCTCTAGCACAGATACGCAGTATTTT
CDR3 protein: CASSGSGASSTDTQYF

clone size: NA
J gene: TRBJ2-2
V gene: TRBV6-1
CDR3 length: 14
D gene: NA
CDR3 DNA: TGTGCCAGCACCCGAGGGCCGACCCCCGGGGAGCTGTTTTTT
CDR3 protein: CASTRGPTPGELFF

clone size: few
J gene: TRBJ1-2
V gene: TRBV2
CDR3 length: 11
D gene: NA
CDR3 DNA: TGTGCCACCACGGGGGGTGGGGGCTACACCTTC
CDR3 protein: CATTGGGGYTF

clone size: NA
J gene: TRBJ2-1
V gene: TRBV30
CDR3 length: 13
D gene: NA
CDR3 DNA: TGTGCCTGGAGCGGACAGATGTACAATGAGCAGTTCTTC
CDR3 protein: CAWSGQMYNEQFF

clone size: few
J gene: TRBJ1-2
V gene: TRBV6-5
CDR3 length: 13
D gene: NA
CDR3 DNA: TGTGCCAGCACCGGACATCTTAACTATGGCTACACCTTC
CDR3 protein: CASTGHLNYGYTF

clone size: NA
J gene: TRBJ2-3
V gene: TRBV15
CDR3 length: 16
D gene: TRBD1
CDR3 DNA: TGTGCCACCAGCAGCGGCGGGACAGACAGGGGAGATACGCAGTATTTT
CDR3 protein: CATSSGGTDRGDTQYF

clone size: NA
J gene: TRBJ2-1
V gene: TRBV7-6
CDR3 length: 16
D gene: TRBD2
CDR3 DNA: TGTGCCAGCAGCTTAGGGGCCGGGACTAATTACAATGAGCAGTTCTTC
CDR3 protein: CASSLGAGTNYNEQFF

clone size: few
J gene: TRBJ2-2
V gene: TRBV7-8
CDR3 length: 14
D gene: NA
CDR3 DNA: TGTGCCAGCACCACTAGAACGAACACCGGGGAGCTGTTTTTT
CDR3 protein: CASTTRTNTGELFF

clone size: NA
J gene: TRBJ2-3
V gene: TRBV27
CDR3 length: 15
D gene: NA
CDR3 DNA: TGTGCCACGACCATTAGCGGTACCGACACAGATACGCAGTATTTT
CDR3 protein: CATTISGTDTDTQYF

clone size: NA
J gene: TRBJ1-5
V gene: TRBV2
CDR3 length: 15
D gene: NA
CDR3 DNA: TGTGCCAGCAGTAGCGAAGGAATCTCCAATCAGCCCCAGCATTTT
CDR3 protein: CASSSEGISNQPQHF

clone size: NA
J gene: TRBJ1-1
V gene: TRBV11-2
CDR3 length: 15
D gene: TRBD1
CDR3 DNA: TGTGCCAGCAGCTCCCGGACAGGGGGATCCGCTGAAGCTTTCTTT
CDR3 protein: CASSSRTGGSAEAFF

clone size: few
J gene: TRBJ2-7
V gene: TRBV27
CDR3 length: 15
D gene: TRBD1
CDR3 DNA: TGTGCCAGCAGCTCCCCGGGACAGGGGCCCTACGAGCAGTACTTC
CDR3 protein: CASSSPGQGPYEQYF

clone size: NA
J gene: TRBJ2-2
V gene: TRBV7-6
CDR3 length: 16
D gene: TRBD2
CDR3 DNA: TGTGCCAGCAGCAGAACTAGCGGGGCCATTACCGGGGAGCTGTTTTTT
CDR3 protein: CASSRTSGAITGELFF

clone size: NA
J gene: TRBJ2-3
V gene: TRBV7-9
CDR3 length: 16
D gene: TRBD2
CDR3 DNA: TGTGCCAGCAGCTTTCTAGCGGGAGGAATTGCAGATACGCAGTATTTT
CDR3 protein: CASSFLAGGIADTQYF

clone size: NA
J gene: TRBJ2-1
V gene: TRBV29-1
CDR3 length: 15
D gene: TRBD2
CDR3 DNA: TGCAGCGTTGATACTAGCGGAGTGGGGAACAATGAGCAGTTCTTC
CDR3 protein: CSVDTSGVGNNEQFF

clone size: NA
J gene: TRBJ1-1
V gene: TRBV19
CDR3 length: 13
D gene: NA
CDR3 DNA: TGTGCCAGTAGTATTTACCGAGTCACTGAAGCTTTCTTT
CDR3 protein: CASSIYRVTEAFF

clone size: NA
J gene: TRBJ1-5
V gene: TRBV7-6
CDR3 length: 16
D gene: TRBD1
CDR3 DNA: TGTGCCAGCAGCTTAGGCTCAGGGGGTTTTTATCAGCCCCAGCATTTT
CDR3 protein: CASSLGSGGFYQPQHF

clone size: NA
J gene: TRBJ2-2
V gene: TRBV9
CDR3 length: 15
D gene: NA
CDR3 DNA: TGTGCCAGTAACCCTTCAGGACTAAACACCGGGGAGCTGTTTTTT
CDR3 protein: CASNPSGLNTGELFF

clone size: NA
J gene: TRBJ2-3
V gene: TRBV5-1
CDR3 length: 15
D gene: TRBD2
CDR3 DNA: TGCGCCAGCAGCGGGGGACTAGCAGCCACAGATACGCAGTATTTT
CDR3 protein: CASSGGLAATDTQYF

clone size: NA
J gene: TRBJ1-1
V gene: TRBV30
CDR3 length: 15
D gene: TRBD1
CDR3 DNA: TGTGCCTCCGACAGGGGCTGGAGGATGAACACTGAAGCTTTCTTT
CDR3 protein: CASDRGWRMNTEAFF

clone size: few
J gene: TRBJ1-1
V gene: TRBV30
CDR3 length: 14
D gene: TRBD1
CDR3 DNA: TGTGCCTGGAGCCTGGGACAGCTGAACACTGAAGCTTTCTTT
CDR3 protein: CAWSLGQLNTEAFF

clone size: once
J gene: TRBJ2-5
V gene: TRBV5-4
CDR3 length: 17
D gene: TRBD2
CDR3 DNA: TGTGCCAGCAGCTTGTCCGGGGTAGCGGGACGATGGGAGACCCAGTACTTC
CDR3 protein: CASSLSGVAGRWETQYF

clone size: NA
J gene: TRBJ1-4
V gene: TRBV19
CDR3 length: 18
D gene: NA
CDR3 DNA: TGTGCCAGTAGTAAGAGTCGAACCTCTGGTGCAACTAATGAAAAACTGTTTTTT
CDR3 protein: CASSKSRTSGATNEKLFF

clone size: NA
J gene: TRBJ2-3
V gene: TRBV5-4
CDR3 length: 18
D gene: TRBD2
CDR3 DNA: TGTGCCAGCAGCTCACCTCGGACTAGTGACCCTAGCACAGATACGCAGTATTTT
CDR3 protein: CASSSPRTSDPSTDTQYF

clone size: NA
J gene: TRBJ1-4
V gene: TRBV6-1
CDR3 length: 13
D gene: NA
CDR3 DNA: TGTGCCAGCAGTGCCCAGTACAATGAAAAACTGTTTTTT
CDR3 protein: CASSAQYNEKLFF

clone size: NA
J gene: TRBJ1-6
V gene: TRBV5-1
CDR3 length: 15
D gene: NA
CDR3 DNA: TGCGCCAGCAGCCTCCCGGGAACTAACAATTCACCCCTCCACTTT
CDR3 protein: CASSLPGTNNSPLHF

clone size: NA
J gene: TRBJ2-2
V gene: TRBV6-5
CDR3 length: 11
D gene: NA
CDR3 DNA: TGTGCCAGCGGCTACACCGGGGAGCTGTTTTTT
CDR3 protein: CASGYTGELFF

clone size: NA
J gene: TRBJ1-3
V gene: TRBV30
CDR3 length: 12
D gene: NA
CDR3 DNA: TGTGCCTGGCGTAACTCTGGAAACACCATATATTTT
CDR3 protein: CAWRNSGNTIYF

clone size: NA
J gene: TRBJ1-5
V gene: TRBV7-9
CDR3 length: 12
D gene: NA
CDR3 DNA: TGTTCCAGCAGCGACAGTAGAGGGCCCCAGCATTTT
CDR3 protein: CSSSDSRGPQHF

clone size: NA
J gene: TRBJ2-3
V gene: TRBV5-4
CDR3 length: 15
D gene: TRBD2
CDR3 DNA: TGTGCCAGCTGCGCGGGAGCAACCAGCACAGATACGCAGTATTTT
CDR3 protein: CASCAGATSTDTQYF

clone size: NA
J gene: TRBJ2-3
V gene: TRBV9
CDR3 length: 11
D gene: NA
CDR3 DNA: TGTGCGAGTGTGAAAACAGATACGCAGTATTTT
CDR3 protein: CASVKTDTQYF

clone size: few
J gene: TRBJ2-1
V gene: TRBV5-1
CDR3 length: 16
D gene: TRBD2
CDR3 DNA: TGCGCCAGCAGCTTGGACCCTAGCGGGGGCTACAATGAGCAGTTCTTC
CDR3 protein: CASSLDPSGGYNEQFF

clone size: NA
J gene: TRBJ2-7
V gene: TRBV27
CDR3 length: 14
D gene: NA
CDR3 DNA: TGTGCCAGCAGTTTACGTCAGGGGTCCTACGAGCAGTACTTC
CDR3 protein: CASSLRQGSYEQYF

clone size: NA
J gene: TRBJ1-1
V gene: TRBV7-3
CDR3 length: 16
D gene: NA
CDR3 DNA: TGTGCCAGCAGCTTAAACCCCCAGGGCCAGAACACTGAAGCTTTCTTT
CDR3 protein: CASSLNPQGQNTEAFF

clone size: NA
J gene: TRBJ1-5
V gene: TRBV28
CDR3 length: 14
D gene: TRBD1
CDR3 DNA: TGTGCCAGCAGAGACAGGGGAGATCATCAGCCCCAGCATTTT
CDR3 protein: CASRDRGDHQPQHF

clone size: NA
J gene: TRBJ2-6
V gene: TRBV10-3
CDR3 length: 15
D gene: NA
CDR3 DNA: TGTGCCATCAGTGAAGTACGGAGAGGGGCCAACGTCCTGACTTTC
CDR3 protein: CAISEVRRGANVLTF

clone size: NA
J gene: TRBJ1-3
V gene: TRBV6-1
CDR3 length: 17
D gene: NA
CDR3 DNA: TGTGCCAGCAGTGCCTCCCTAGGACAGCGCTCTGGAAACACCATATATTTT
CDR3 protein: CASSASLGQRSGNTIYF

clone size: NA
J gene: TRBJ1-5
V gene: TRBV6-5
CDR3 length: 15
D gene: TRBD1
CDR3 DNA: TGTGCCAGCAGCAGGGACAGAAGGGGCAATCAGCCCCAGCATTTT
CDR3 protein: CASSRDRRGNQPQHF